This TCR beta chain was recovered during a study of blood T cell repertoires in COVID-19. Only in-frame clones appear in the TCRdb table, and some are missing; sequencing was by immunoSEQ multiplex PCR. This sample has approximately 24,000 clones; about nine tenths occur once, and the top ten carry roughly 28%. The germline gives CDR1 SGHRS, CDR2 YFSETQ. Trimming took 0 bases from V and 8 from J; bases not matched to a gene: 3. The CDR3 consists of 15 residues. The sample taken for sequencing was peripheral blood. The chain employs TRBV5-1 and TRBJ1-6, with 9 bases that match TRBD1. The source of this sequence is a woman in her 70s with active COVID-19. CDR3 DNA sequence: TGCGCCAGCAGCTTGGCCGGGACAGGGTATTCACCCCTCCACTTT. Translating gives CASSLAGTGYSPLHF.